The present T cell receptor beta chain was sequenced within a study of cytomegalovirus exposure and HLA in healthy donors. Remarks on this clone: The antigen is unknown. At one end, the junction sequence differs from germline, possibly due to a read error.

With 60 Vbeta and 13 Jbeta primers, the PCR was carried out. Sequencing was performed with immunoSEQ multiplex PCR; in TCRdb, only in-frame clones are kept and a portion is missing. The data show approximately 170,000 clones, with about 70% seen just once and less than 3.5% held by the top ten. The CDR3 contains 15 residues. Germline V gene lookup returns CDR1 MDHEN and CDR2 SYDVKM. The study, taken as a whole, reports: Looking again later, the authors saw that most CMV-associated TCR beta chains seemed HLA-restricted.

V gene TRBV28 combines with J gene TRBJ1-5; no reliable D call. Sequencing was carried out using PBMCs. This sequence originates from a woman aged 40 to 50 in good health and CMV-seropositive. The CDR3 is CASTPLSYSNQPQNF. CDR3 DNA sequence: TGTGCCAGCACCCCCCTCAGCTATAGCAATCAGCCCCAGAATTTT.